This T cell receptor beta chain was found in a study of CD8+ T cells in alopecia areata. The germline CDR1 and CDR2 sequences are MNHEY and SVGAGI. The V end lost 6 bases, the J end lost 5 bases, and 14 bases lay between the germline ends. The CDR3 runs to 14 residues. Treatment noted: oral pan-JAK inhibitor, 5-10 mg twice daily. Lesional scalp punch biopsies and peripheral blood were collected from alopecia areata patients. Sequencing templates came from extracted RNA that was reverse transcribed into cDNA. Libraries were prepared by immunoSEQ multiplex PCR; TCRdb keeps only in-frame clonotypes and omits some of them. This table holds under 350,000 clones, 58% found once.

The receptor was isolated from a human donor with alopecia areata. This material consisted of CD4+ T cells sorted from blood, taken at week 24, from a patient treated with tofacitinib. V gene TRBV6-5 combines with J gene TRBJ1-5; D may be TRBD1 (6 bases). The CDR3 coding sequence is TGTGCCAGCAGCCAACGAAGGGGGGATCAGCCCCAGCATTTT. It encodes CASSQRRGDQPQHF.